This TCR beta chain was identified during a study of T cell responses to AZD1222 COVID-19 vaccine. Comments on this clone: Its antigen remains unknown.

The assay was immunoSEQ multiplex PCR, and TCRdb's table has in-frame clones only and misses some. The data contain 130,000 or so clones, 85% of them singletons. In germline, CDR1 is MDHEN, CDR2 SYDVKM. The CDR3 covers 18 residues. The trim removed 4 bases at V and 4 bases at J, leaving 16 bases unmatched. Study-level results: Dominant CD4 TCR responses targeted spike regions 160-218 and 743-854. Possibly, clonal diversity was underestimated; donors were largely white British and included more females. Only five or six people who got AZD1222 tested seropositive at baseline.

The J gene is TRBJ1-2, the V gene TRBV28; 9 bases align to TRBD1. The sample was peripheral blood, taken 28 days after the second dose of the MenACWY control vaccine. The receptor comes from an adult who received the MenACWY meningococcal vaccine as a control. The CDR3 DNA reads TGTGCCAGCAGTTCCCAAACAAACCGGGACAGGGACTTCTATGGCTACACCTTC. It encodes CASSSQTNRDRDFYGYTF.